The rows below give T cell receptor beta chains drawn from one sample of a study of metastatic and nonmetastatic thyroid tumors. TCRdb re-analyzed the PCR reads using MiXCR. Among 50,000 to 65,000 clones listed, roughly a sixth were seen once. Sequenced sample: blood. These TCRs come from a female donor with papillary thyroid cancer or a benign thyroid nodule (not recorded which). Some clones in this sample may be carry-over from other donors' samples. The CDR3 runs from the conserved cysteine through the conserved F or W. Each record gives: clone size, J gene, D gene, V gene, CDR3 protein. A D gene is named only where the DNA matches it firmly. Expanded clones get a size class; other rows say once, few or many, or leave the size out.

>few|TRBJ1-5|.|TRBV27
CASSLWSYSNRPQHF
>.|TRBJ2-1|.|TRBV28
CASSLPIGRQFF
>.|TRBJ2-3|.|TRBV9
CASIQRGRAISVNTQYF
>many|TRBJ1-3|.|TRBV20-1
CSVGRGIQQGSGNTIYF
>many|TRBJ2-7|.|TRBV4-2
CASSQEKMGFEQYF
>.|TRBJ1-2|.|TRBV7-9
CAISSGIGTGGYTF
>.|TRBJ1-1|.|TRBV20-1
CSARVGDTEAFF
>.|TRBJ2-7|TRBD2|TRBV28
CASREPGLGSYEQYF
>many|TRBJ2-1|TRBD2|TRBV30
CAWSVSWTSGRANEQFF
>many|TRBJ2-7|TRBD2|TRBV5-5
CASSWKRAGEAHEQYF
>.|TRBJ2-7|TRBD2|TRBV6-1
CASSEVLAGVSSYEQYF
>.|TRBJ2-7|TRBD2|TRBV20-1
CSARERLASERYF
>.|TRBJ1-2|TRBD1|TRBV11-2
CASSLDHRGLGYTF
>many|TRBJ1-2|TRBD1|TRBV5-1
CASSLDRGRFGYTF
>many|TRBJ2-7|.|TRBV18
CASSPGTAAYEQYF
>many|TRBJ2-1|TRBD2|TRBV7-3
CASSLNGGRAGNEQFF
>many|TRBJ2-7|TRBD2|TRBV12-3/TRBV12-4
CASSPHDWTSGSYEQYF
>many|TRBJ2-7|.|TRBV20-1
CSAHGGNYEQYF
>many|TRBJ1-1|.|TRBV6-2/TRBV6-3
CASRGEGLRMGAFF
>few|TRBJ2-7|.|TRBV6-1
CASSEVSIGRHTYF